The T cell receptor beta chain described here comes from a study of diagnostic markers for celiac disease (TCRdb year 2020). TCRdb shows the sequencer as Illumina MiSeq. The reads went through TCRdb reprocessing, and each CDR3 protein sequence gets one entry with no DNA. This sample's table carries several hundred distinct CDR3 sequences. Clones ranked in the top ten supply 60% to 65% of the sample. The CDR3 holds 16 amino acids from the cysteine to the phenylalanine. DNA was not recorded. Going by frequency alone, this clonotype is medium-sized (0.01 to 0.1%); a count is unavailable. Its cognate antigen has yet to be identified.

The TCR originated in a human donor. Source material: either unsorted cells or a sorted T cell fraction (not recorded which). The V and J genes are TRBV12-3 or TRBV12-4 and TRBJ2-7; checking the TCRdb D call of TRBD2 is not possible without DNA. The CDR3 here reads CASSGLTSGHSYEQYF.